Each of the 10 T cell receptor beta chains below was sequenced from the same sample in a study of technical replicates of blood from several donors. Clones were read by immunoSEQ multiplex PCR, and TCRdb kept only the in-frame ones, dropping some. The repertoire holds tens of thousands of clones, with roughly 90% as singletons. Sequences were obtained from T cells isolated from PBMCs. The receptors here all came from a human donor in good health.

This chain connects TRBV5-6 to TRBJ1-2, with no clear D. The V gene's germline CDR1 is SGHDT and CDR2 YYEEEE. This CDR3 is built from 12 residues. Trimming removed 2 bases from V and 3 bases from J, with 5 bases in between. DNA for the CDR3: TGTGCCAGCAGCTTCGGGGACTATGGCTACACCTTC. Translating it yields CASSFGDYGYTF.

The genes are TRBV6-5 and TRBJ1-1; D possibly corresponds to TRBD1 (6 bases). The germline CDR1 and CDR2 sequences are MNHEY and SVGAGI. There are 14 residues in the CDR3. The V gene lost 4 bases and the J gene lost 2 bases, with 11 bases spanning the gap. CDR3 DNA: TGTGCCAGCAGTTCCCCGGGACAAAACACTGAAGCTTTCTTT. Amino acids: CASSSPGQNTEAFF.

The rearrangement links TRBV4-2 to TRBJ2-7; perhaps TRBD2 as D (5 bases). Germline loops: CDR1 LGHNA, CDR2 YNFKEQ. V was cut by 3 bases and J by 3 bases, with 15 bases left in between. This CDR3 region has 15 residues. The CDR3 coding sequence is TGTGCCAGCAGCCAGGCCACTAGATCCTTCTACGAGCAGTACTTC. Residues: CASSQATRSFYEQYF.

CDR3 in amino acids: CATSRAGTYNEQFF. The CDR3 DNA sequence: TGTGCCACCTCTCGGGCGGGAACCTACAATGAGCAGTTCTTC. V and J are TRBV15 and TRBJ2-1, with D possibly being TRBD2 (6 bases). CDR1 is LNHNV and CDR2 is YYDKDF in the germline V gene (reference sequence). The length of the CDR3 is 14 residues. V lost 8 bases and J 2 bases, leaving 13 bases between the germline ends.

The rearrangement joins TRBV25-1 to TRBJ1-2, with 7 bases that match TRBD1. This CDR3 has 12 amino acids. The V gene end was trimmed by 10 bases and the J gene end by 2 bases; junction bases not matched to a gene: 4. Per germline, CDR1 MGHDK and CDR2 SYGVNS. DNA of the CDR3: TGTGCCACCTTACAGGGGAACTATGGCTACACCTTC. Protein product: CATLQGNYGYTF.

The CDR3 nucleotides read TGTGCCAGCAGCTTAGCCGGGGGGGGGAGGTCCTACGAGCAGTACTTC. Protein: CASSLAGGGRSYEQYF. V and J are TRBV7-2 and TRBJ2-7; 8 bases match TRBD2. There are 16 residues in the CDR3. Germline trimming cut 0 bases from V and 1 base from J; bases unmatched to any gene: 5. The germline V gene has CDR1 SGHTA and CDR2 FQGNSA.

This chain's CDR3 is CASSIRTGGLDYGYTF. In DNA, the CDR3 is TGTGCCAGTAGTATTAGGACAGGGGGCCTTGACTATGGCTACACCTTC. The chain is built from TRBV19 and TRBJ1-2, with 11 bases lining up with TRBD1. Germline CDR1 reads LNHDA; CDR2 reads SQIVND (reference sequence). J was trimmed by 3 bases and V by 3 bases; bases with no gene match: 6. The CDR3 is made up of 16 amino acids.

The chain joins TRBV10-2 to TRBJ2-5; D possibly corresponds to TRBD2 (6 bases). Trimming took 6 bases from V and 4 from J, leaving 18 bases between them. CDR3 length: 15 amino acids. Germline V gene lookup returns CDR1 WSHSY and CDR2 SAAADI. CDR3 DNA sequence: TGCGCCAGCAGCCCCCTAGGGTCGGAGGGAGAGACCCAGTACTTC. It is translated as CASSPLGSEGETQYF.

The chain is built from TRBV7-8 and TRBJ2-5; 7 positions match TRBD1. The CDR3 extends over 17 amino acids. Germline V gene data show CDR1 as SGHVS and CDR2 as FQNEAQ. Trimming at V came to 2 bases and at J to 2 bases, leaving 11 bases not matched to a gene. The DNA of the CDR3 is TGTGCCAGCAGCTTATCGGTTCGGGACAGCCTTCAAGAGACCCAGTACTTC. The encoded protein is CASSLSVRDSLQETQYF.

V gene TRBV10-3 combines with J gene TRBJ1-1; D unclear. The CDR3 contains 15 residues. Trimming pared 3 bases from V and 1 base from J, leaving 12 bases between. From germline, CDR1 is ENHRY and CDR2 SYGVKD. Here the CDR3 reads CAISDPGYSNTEAFF. The CDR3 nucleotides are TGTGCCATCAGTGATCCGGGGTATTCGAACACTGAAGCTTTCTTT.